These 23 T cell receptor beta chains were all obtained from the same sample, sequenced in a study of CD8 T cells in ankylosing spondylitis. TCRdb redid the calling of the 5' RACE reads with MiXCR, one entry per CDR3 protein. The sample lists 150,000 to 200,000 distinct CDR3 sequences, more than 9% occurring once. The sequenced sample was blood, either unsorted or a sorted T cell fraction (not recorded which). Source of these receptors: a male donor with ankylosing spondylitis or in good health (not recorded which).

The table lists this clonotype with a few counts. The DNA for the CDR3 is TGCAGTGCTAGAGATCACGGGGGCTCGGACACTGAAGCTTTCTTT. Its protein is CSARDHGGSDTEAFF. The chain employs TRBV20-1 and TRBJ1-1, with D tentatively TRBD1 (6 bases). Trimming removed 0 bases from V and 3 bases from J, with 14 bases in between. Germline-derived CDR1 and CDR2 are DFQATT and SNEGSKA (reference sequence). This CDR3 comprises 15 residues.

This clonotype was picked up many times. J is TRBJ2-1 and V is TRBV20-1, with TRBD2 identical over 8 bases. V shed 3 bases and J 5 bases; nucleotides not matched to a gene: 15. The germline CDR1 and CDR2 sequences are DFQATT and SNEGSKA (reference sequence). There are 17 residues in the CDR3. CDR3 region: CSASPPQAGAIDNEQFF. In DNA form, the CDR3 reads TGCAGTGCTAGCCCGCCGCAAGCGGGGGCGATTGACAATGAGCAGTTCTTC.

The J gene is TRBJ2-3, the V gene TRBV11-3, with TRBD2 matching 9 bases. The CDR3 covers 15 residues. V lost 1 base to trimming and J lost 4 bases; unmatched junction nucleotides: 3. Germline values: CDR1 SGHNT, CDR2 YENEEA. The CDR3 sequence: CASSLAASGADTQYF. The CDR3 nucleotides are TGTGCCAGCAGCTTAGCAGCTAGCGGGGCAGATACGCAGTATTTT.

This clonotype has a count of ten or more. The chain employs TRBV11-2 and TRBJ1-6; D not resolved. CDR1 and CDR2 from the germline V gene are SGHAT and FQNNGV. Trimming cost V 0 bases and J 2 bases, with 5 bases left between them. This CDR3 region has 15 residues. The CDR3 sequence: CASSLDRTYNSPLHF. In nucleotides, the CDR3 is TGTGCCAGCAGCTTAGATCGTACCTATAATTCACCCCTCCACTTT.

This clonotype was counted at least ten times. V is TRBV5-1 and J is TRBJ2-2, with 8 bases aligning to TRBD2. CDR1 and CDR2 (germline): SGHRS, YFSETQ. Trimming took 5 bases from V and 4 from J; bases not matched to a gene: 7. The CDR3 covers 15 residues. Here the CDR3 DNA reads TGCGCCAGCAGTCCAGGGACTAGAGGCACCGGGGAGCTGTTTTTT. Amino acids: CASSPGTRGTGELFF. The full variable domain, in which reference TRBV5-1 and TRBJ2-2 provide the parts outside the CDR3, is KAGVTQTPRYLIKTRGQQVTLSCSPISGHRSVSWYQQTPGQGLQFLFEYFSETQRNKGNFPGRFSGRQFSNSRSEMNVSTLELGDSALYLCASSPGTRGTGELFFGEGSRLTVL.

In this sample, this clonotype turned up many times. A read error may account for a junction end that differs from germline. The chain carries TRBV20-1 and TRBJ2-3, with 9 bases matching TRBD2. This CDR3 has 14 amino acids. In germline, CDR1 is DFQATT, CDR2 SNEGSKA (reference sequence). The CDR3 protein is CSARPGTSRDTQYF. The CDR3 DNA reads as TGCAGTGCTAGACCCGGGACTAGCAGAGATACGCAGTATTTT.

This clonotype was seen only a few times. The chain links TRBV6-2 or TRBV6-3 to TRBJ2-2, with a weak D call TRBD2 (6 bases). The CDR3 has 16 amino acids. The V gene lost 2 bases and the J gene lost 5 bases, with 15 bases spanning the gap. CDR1 and CDR2 from the germline V gene are MNHEY and SVGEGT. In nucleotides, the CDR3 is TGTGCCAGCAGTTACGGATTAGCGGTATTGACCGGGGAGCTGTTTTTT. Residues: CASSYGLAVLTGELFF.

This clonotype was counted at least ten times. The chain carries TRBV24-1 and TRBJ2-1, with 12 nucleotides matching TRBD1. Germline loops: CDR1 KGHDR, CDR2 SFDVKD. CDR3 length equals 16 residues. J lost 5 bases, V lost 5 bases, and 6 bases had no gene match. Written as DNA, the CDR3 is TGTGCCACCAGTGCCCCCGGGACAGGGGGCCACAATGAGCAGTTCTTC. Its translation is CATSAPGTGGHNEQFF.

This clonotype was seen more than once but under ten times. The chain employs TRBV18 and TRBJ2-7, with 14 bases that match TRBD2. The germline V gene has CDR1 KGHSH and CDR2 LQKENI. With V trimmed by 4 bases and J by 1 base, 9 bases remained unmatched. The CDR3 is made up of 18 amino acids. CDR3 sequence reads: CASSLGLAGGLSSYEQYF. CDR3 bases: TGTGCCAGCTCACTAGGACTAGCGGGAGGACTTTCTTCCTACGAGCAGTACTTC.

CDR3 amino acids: CASRRTGYQNIQYF. The CDR3 nucleotides read TGTGCCAGCAGGAGGACAGGCTACCAAAACATTCAGTACTTC. V gene TRBV6-1 combines with J gene TRBJ2-4, with TRBD1 identical over 7 bases. The CDR3 has 14 amino acids. The V gene's germline CDR1 is MNHNS and CDR2 SASEGT. Trimming removed 6 bases from V and 5 bases from J; junction bases left unmatched: 7.

As to this clonotype: This could be a read error, since a much larger clone is one nucleotide away. The rearrangement uses TRBV5-1 and TRBJ2-1; tentative D call: TRBD2 (7 bases). This CDR3 has 16 amino acids. The V end lost 0 bases, the J end lost 9 bases, and 19 bases lay between the germline ends. Germline V gene sequence: CDR1 SGHRS, CDR2 YFSETQ. The CDR3 sequence is CASSLALSRGGTEQFF. The CDR3 coding sequence is TGCGCCAGCAGCTTGGCGCTCTCTCGCGGGGGCACTGAGCAGTTCTTC.

This clonotype was seen ten or more times. V is TRBV11-2 and J is TRBJ2-1, with unresolved D. The CDR3 contains 13 residues. The V end was cut by 5 bases, the J end by 8 bases, with 13 bases between. The germline gives CDR1 SGHAT, CDR2 FQNNGV. CDR3 amino acids: CASSLVPTDEQFF. CDR3 DNA sequence: TGTGCCAGCAGCCTAGTCCCTACAGATGAGCAGTTCTTC.

This clonotype was detected many times. The rearrangement links TRBV29-1 to TRBJ2-7; 10 bases map to TRBD2. The CDR3 contains 13 residues. With 6 bases clipped from V and 2 bases from J, the junction kept 4 bases outside the gene matches. Germline values: CDR1 SQVTM, CDR2 ANQGSEA. The CDR3 bases are TGCAGCGTCTCACTAGCGGGGCCCTACGAGCAGTACTTC. Translating it yields CSVSLAGPYEQYF.

In its sample, this clonotype was seen once. The V and J genes are TRBV2 and TRBJ2-3; tentative D call: TRBD1 (6 bases). Germline CDR1 SNHLY, CDR2 FYNNEI. This CDR3 region has 12 residues. V was cut by 3 bases and J by 9 bases, with 10 bases left in between. DNA of the CDR3: TGTGCCAGCAGTGACCCCAGGGGCACGCAGTATTTT. It codes for CASSDPRGTQYF.

This clonotype was seen many times. The chain recombines TRBV12-3 or TRBV12-4 with TRBJ2-1; 12 bases match TRBD2. CDR3 size: 15 residues. The V and J ends lost 6 bases and 9 bases, in that order; junction bases with no gene match: 9. The CDR3 DNA reads TGTGCCAGCAGACTCACTAGCGGGAGGCTAAGTGAGCAGTTCTTC. This gives the protein CASRLTSGRLSEQFF.

In its sample, this clonotype was seen many times. The chain carries TRBV9 and TRBJ2-1; tentatively, D is TRBD2 (5 bases). V dropped 4 bases and J dropped 6 bases, with 14 bases sitting between them. The CDR3 extends over 14 amino acids. Germline assignment: CDR1 SGDLS and CDR2 YYNGEE. As DNA, the CDR3 is TGTGCCAGCAGCTTAGAGGGCATCCGCAATGAGCAGTTCTTC. Encoded protein: CASSLEGIRNEQFF.

This chain connects TRBV11-3 to TRBJ2-2, with D unresolved. Trimming left V 0 bases short and J 6 bases short, with 5 bases between. Germline assignment: CDR1 SGHNT and CDR2 YENEEA. The length of the CDR3 is 13 residues. The CDR3 sequence is CASSLEHAGELFF. In nucleotides, the CDR3 is TGTGCCAGCAGCTTAGAGCATGCCGGGGAGCTGTTTTTT.

The chain recombines TRBV10-3 with TRBJ2-5; 7 nucleotides match TRBD1. Trimming cost V 6 bases and J 5 bases; bases outside gene matches: 6. Germline assignment: CDR1 ENHRY and CDR2 SYGVKD. CDR3 size: 13 residues. CDR3 in amino acids: CAIRVTGQETQYF. CDR3 nucleotide sequence: TGTGCCATCAGGGTGACAGGGCAGGAGACCCAGTACTTC.

This chain connects TRBV11-2 to TRBJ1-5; D remains unclear. Germline V lookup: CDR1 SGHAT, CDR2 FQNNGV. This CDR3 is 15 amino acids long. V was trimmed by 2 bases and J by 1 base, leaving 9 bases between them. The CDR3 reads CASSLNGISNQPQHF. The CDR3 nucleotides read TGTGCCAGCAGCTTAAACGGAATCAGCAATCAGCCCCAGCATTTT.

In its sample, this clonotype was seen many times. J is TRBJ1-6 and V is TRBV27; D is possibly TRBD1 (5 bases). The V end lost 4 bases, the J end lost 10 bases, and 17 bases lay between the germline ends. This CDR3 comprises 15 residues. The germline V gene has CDR1 MNHEY and CDR2 SMNVEV (reference sequence). CDR3 in amino acids: CASSSPPGRGSPLHF. The CDR3 coding sequence is TGTGCCAGCAGTTCCCCCCCCGGGAGGGGATCACCCCTCCACTTT.

At least ten counts were recorded for this clonotype. This chain uses TRBV16 with TRBJ1-1; 7 nucleotides align to TRBD1. Germline V CDR1 and CDR2: KGHSY, FQNENV. With V trimmed by 1 base and J by 7 bases, 3 bases remained unmatched. The length of the CDR3 is 13 residues. CDR3 residues: CASSQWGQLEAFF. CDR3 nucleotide sequence: TGTGCCAGCAGCCAATGGGGACAGCTTGAAGCTTTCTTT.

This clonotype was observed a handful of times. The rearrangement links TRBV7-9 to TRBJ1-6, with D tentatively TRBD1 (6 bases). Germline values: CDR1 SEHNR, CDR2 FQNEAQ (reference sequence). The V end was cut by 5 bases, the J end by 8 bases, with 19 bases between. The CDR3 sequence is 16 residues long. CDR3: CASSTTWTGGDSPLHF. The CDR3 coding sequence is TGTGCCAGCAGCACTACCTGGACCGGGGGCGATTCACCCCTCCACTTT.

This clonotype has just a few counts. The genes are TRBV11-2 and TRBJ2-2; possibly TRBD2 for D (6 bases). CDR3 size: 17 residues. V was trimmed by 5 bases and J by 6 bases, leaving 22 bases between them. Germline assignment: CDR1 SGHAT and CDR2 FQNNGV. CDR3 nucleotide sequence: TGTGCCAGCAGCCTTATTTCATGGAGGGCCTACGCCGGGGAGCTGTTTTTT. Protein sequence: CASSLISWRAYAGELFF.